The rows below give T cell receptor beta chains drawn from one sample of a study of tumor-infiltrating lymphocytes in oesophageal squamous cell carcinoma. TCRdb reprocessed the PCR reads via MiXCR and lists one record per CDR3 protein. The table lists under 9,500 distinct CDR3 sequences, 60% to 70% of them singletons. The sequencing sample was made of esophageal tumor tissue. These receptors came from a female donor with esophageal squamous cell carcinoma. The CDR3 runs from the conserved cysteine through the conserved F or W. The D gene is left open where the match is weak. Size tells how often a clone was seen (once, few, many) or the class of an expanded clone, and some rows leave it out.

j_gene | d_gene | abundance | v_gene | CDR3aa | CDR3nt
TRBJ2-7 | NA | once | TRBV7-6 | CASSLRSTTYEQYF | TGTGCCAGCAGCCTCAGGTCGACCACCTACGAGCAGTACTTC
TRBJ2-5 | TRBD2 | NA | TRBV7-9 | CASSLQAGVQETQYF | TGTGCCAGCAGCTTACAAGCGGGGGTTCAAGAGACCCAGTACTTC
TRBJ2-4 | NA | medium-sized | TRBV7-2 | CASSPDHNKGNIQYF | TGTGCCAGCAGCCCAGACCACAACAAGGGAAACATTCAGTACTTC
TRBJ2-1 | NA | NA | TRBV7-9 | CASSLAGGDNEQFF | TGTGCCAGCAGCTTAGCTGGGGGTGACAATGAGCAGTTCTTC
TRBJ1-5 | NA | NA | TRBV7-9 | CASSVGFNQPQHF | TGTGCCAGCAGCGTAGGGTTCAATCAGCCCCAGCATTTT
TRBJ1-1 | NA | NA | TRBV7-6 | CASSLTGMNTEAFF | TGTGCCAGCAGCTTAACAGGGATGAACACTGAAGCTTTCTTT
TRBJ2-1 | TRBD2 | few | TRBV7-8 | CASSLEGGVYNEQFF | TGTGCCAGCAGCTTAGAGGGAGGGGTCTACAATGAGCAGTTCTTC
TRBJ2-7 | NA | NA | TRBV24-1 | CASKRGYEQYF | TGTGCCAGTAAGAGGGGCTACGAGCAGTACTTC
TRBJ2-5 | TRBD2 | NA | TRBV6-1 | CASLGGSHGETQYF | TGTGCCAGCTTGGGAGGGTCTCACGGAGAGACCCAGTACTTC
TRBJ1-1 | NA | medium-sized | TRBV5-4 | CASSSAKEGDTEAFF | TGTGCCAGCAGCTCGGCCAAGGAGGGGGACACTGAAGCTTTCTTT
TRBJ2-3 | TRBD2 | NA | TRBV7-2 | CASTKLAGPSTDTQYF | TGTGCCAGCACCAAACTAGCGGGACCTAGCACAGATACGCAGTATTTT
TRBJ2-7 | NA | NA | TRBV7-2 | CASSLSLEQYF | TGTGCCAGCAGCTTATCTCTCGAGCAGTACTTC
TRBJ1-2 | NA | few | TRBV7-9 | CASSSGQSNYGYTF | TGTGCCAGCAGCTCCGGACAGTCTAACTATGGCTACACCTTC
TRBJ1-5 | NA | NA | TRBV7-2 | CASSLGGLYSNQPQHF | TGTGCCAGCAGCTTGGGGGGGCTTTATAGCAATCAGCCCCAGCATTTT
TRBJ2-3 | NA | medium-sized | TRBV5-1 | CASSVSGSTDTQYF | TGCGCCAGCAGCGTAAGCGGGAGCACAGATACGCAGTATTTT
TRBJ2-1 | TRBD2 | NA | TRBV11-3 | CASSSIRGSGGAGEQFF | TGTGCCAGCAGCTCTATCCGGGGTAGCGGGGGGGCGGGGGAGCAGTTCTTC
TRBJ2-7 | TRBD2 | few | TRBV7-2 | CASSLGSSGRWEQYF | TGTGCCAGCAGCTTAGGGTCTAGCGGGAGGTGGGAGCAGTACTTC
TRBJ1-2 | NA | NA | TRBV7-2 | CASSLSRENGYTF | TGTGCCAGCAGCTTATCCAGGGAGAATGGCTACACCTTC
TRBJ2-7 | NA | large | TRBV7-2 | CASSLGPEQYF | TGTGCCAGCAGCTTAGGTCCCGAGCAGTACTTC
TRBJ2-3 | TRBD2 | NA | TRBV7-8 | CASSGWTSHTTDTQYF | TGTGCCAGCAGCGGCTGGACTAGCCATACCACAGATACGCAGTATTTT
TRBJ1-2 | TRBD1 | few | TRBV20-1 | CSAPLQGASDYGYTF | TGCAGTGCACCCCTGCAGGGGGCATCGGACTATGGCTACACCTTC
TRBJ2-1 | TRBD2 | few | TRBV11-2 | CASSSGTSGRFEQFF | TGTGCCAGCAGCTCCGGGACTAGCGGGAGGTTTGAGCAGTTCTTC
TRBJ2-2 | NA | many | TRBV5-1 | CASSPGPINPGELFF | TGCGCCAGCAGCCCGGGACCAATAAATCCCGGGGAGCTGTTTTTT
TRBJ2-7 | NA | once | TRBV7-2 | CASSADPLISPYEQYF | TGTGCCAGCAGCGCGGACCCTCTCATATCCCCCTACGAGCAGTACTTC
TRBJ2-7 | TRBD2 | NA | TRBV7-2 | CASSLQTSGGQYF | TGTGCCAGCAGCTTACAGACTAGCGGGGGGCAGTACTTC
TRBJ2-5 | TRBD1 | NA | TRBV12-3/TRBV12-4 | CASSPRTGGRETQYF | TGTGCCAGCAGTCCAAGGACAGGGGGCCGGGAGACCCAGTACTTC
TRBJ2-1 | TRBD2 | NA | TRBV7-3 | CASSLSPSGATYNEQFF | TGTGCCAGCAGCTTAAGTCCTAGCGGGGCAACCTACAATGAGCAGTTCTTC
TRBJ2-5 | TRBD2 | NA | TRBV7-3 | CATAGGTNTGELYF | TGTGCCACTGCGGGCGGGACTAACACCGGGGAGCTGTATTTT
TRBJ2-1 | NA | NA | TRBV28 | CASSLQPSSYNEQFF | TGTGCCAGCAGCTTACAGCCCTCTTCCTACAATGAGCAGTTCTTC
TRBJ2-1 | NA | NA | TRBV12-3/TRBV12-4 | CASSSGPYNEQFF | TGTGCCAGCAGTTCGGGACCTTACAATGAGCAGTTCTTC
TRBJ2-7 | NA | NA | TRBV7-6 | CASNYTTVSYEQYF | TGTGCCAGCAACTATACCACGGTCTCCTACGAGCAGTACTTC
TRBJ2-5 | NA | NA | TRBV12-3/TRBV12-4 | CASSSKQETQYF | TGTGCCAGCAGTTCGAAACAAGAGACCCAGTACTTC
TRBJ2-1 | NA | NA | TRBV7-6 | CASSLGIALGYNEQFF | TGTGCCAGCAGCTTAGGTATCGCGTTGGGCTACAATGAGCAGTTCTTC
TRBJ2-1 | NA | NA | TRBV10-2 | CATSGEADYNEQFF | TGCGCCACCTCGGGAGAAGCGGATTACAATGAGCAGTTCTTC
TRBJ2-5 | NA | NA | TRBV7-4 | CASSLVSYQETQYF | TGTGCCAGCAGCTTAGTTAGCTACCAAGAGACCCAGTACTTC
TRBJ2-1 | TRBD1 | NA | TRBV7-2 | CASSLASDRGRGEQFF | TGTGCCAGCAGCTTAGCCTCGGACAGGGGGCGGGGTGAGCAGTTCTTC
TRBJ2-4 | NA | NA | TRBV7-9 | CASSLGWGTLAKNIQYF | TGTGCCAGCAGCTTAGGATGGGGGACCCTAGCCAAAAACATTCAGTACTTC
TRBJ2-7 | TRBD1 | NA | TRBV7-2 | CASSRDSLSYEQYF | TGTGCCAGCAGCCGGGACAGCCTCTCCTACGAGCAGTACTTC
TRBJ1-5 | NA | NA | TRBV6-5 | CASQAGGAHQPQHF | TGTGCCAGCCAGGCGGGGGGGGCGCATCAGCCCCAGCATTTT
TRBJ1-2 | NA | NA | TRBV12-3/TRBV12-4 | CASSLVWGYGYTF | TGTGCCAGCAGTTTAGTCTGGGGCTATGGCTACACCTTC
TRBJ1-6 | TRBD1 | NA | TRBV6-8 | CASSVSGGYNSPLHF | TGTGCCAGCAGTGTGTCAGGGGGCTATAATTCACCCCTCCACTTT
TRBJ1-5 | NA | NA | TRBV6-1 | CASSTGRHLNQPQHF | TGTGCCAGCAGTACTGGGCGACACCTTAATCAGCCCCAGCATTTT
TRBJ1-5 | TRBD1 | once | TRBV12-3/TRBV12-4 | CASSLEGQGALFQPQHF | TGTGCCAGCAGTTTAGAGGGACAGGGGGCCTTATTTCAGCCCCAGCATTTT
TRBJ2-7 | TRBD1 | NA | TRBV18 | CASSPDRGSYEQYF | TGTGCCAGCTCACCGGACAGGGGGTCCTACGAGCAGTACTTC
TRBJ2-1 | NA | NA | TRBV7-3 | CASSSAKSSYNEQFF | TGTGCCAGCAGCTCCGCAAAAAGCTCCTACAATGAGCAGTTCTTC
TRBJ2-4 | TRBD2 | few | TRBV7-8 | CASSSTTSGAKNIQYF | TGTGCCAGCAGCTCTACGACTAGCGGAGCCAAAAACATTCAGTACTTC
TRBJ2-5 | TRBD2 | NA | TRBV4-1 | CASSQEGLAGLETQYF | TGCGCCAGCAGCCAAGAAGGGCTAGCGGGACTAGAGACCCAGTACTTC
TRBJ2-1 | NA | NA | TRBV7-2 | CASGTRGTYNEQFF | TGTGCCAGCGGAACAAGGGGCACTTACAATGAGCAGTTCTTC
TRBJ2-5 | TRBD1 | NA | TRBV7-4 | CASSRGTAAETQYF | TGTGCCAGCAGCCGTGGGACAGCCGCGGAGACCCAGTACTTC
TRBJ1-1 | NA | NA | TRBV12-3/TRBV12-4 | CASSTGGGYTEAFF | TGTGCCAGCAGTACAGGAGGGGGGTACACTGAAGCTTTCTTT
TRBJ2-7 | NA | medium-sized | TRBV7-6 | CASSSGSGQGPYEQYF | TGTGCCAGCAGCTCGGGGTCGGGGCAGGGCCCCTACGAGCAGTACTTC
TRBJ2-3 | NA | NA | TRBV7-6 | CASSLDKGHTQYF | TGTGCTAGCAGCTTAGACAAAGGGCATACGCAGTATTTT
TRBJ2-1 | NA | NA | TRBV11-2 | CASSLGVGGYNEQFF | TGTGCCAGCAGCTTAGGTGTGGGAGGCTACAATGAGCAGTTCTTC
TRBJ1-1 | NA | NA | TRBV12-5 | CASGPSYTEAFF | TGTGCTAGTGGTCCCTCGTACACTGAAGCTTTCTTT
TRBJ2-7 | NA | NA | TRBV7-3 | CASSLSFQTEQYF | TGTGCCAGCAGCTTAAGTTTCCAGACTGAGCAGTACTTC
TRBJ2-7 | NA | NA | TRBV12-3/TRBV12-4 | CASSNLRDGTCEQYF | TGTGCCAGCAGTAACCTCCGGGACGGGACCTGCGAGCAGTACTTC
TRBJ1-3 | NA | once | TRBV7-2 | CASSARIRDTIYF | TGTGCCAGCAGCGCCCGGATAAGAGACACCATATATTTT
TRBJ2-1 | TRBD2 | NA | TRBV7-2 | CASAQIPLSGRETQFF | TGTGCCAGCGCTCAAATCCCTCTCAGCGGGAGAGAGACCCAGTTCTTC
TRBJ2-2 | NA | NA | TRBV5-1 | CASSLAGKGTGGELFF | TGCGCCAGCAGCTTGGCCGGGAAGGGGACCGGCGGGGAGCTGTTTTTT